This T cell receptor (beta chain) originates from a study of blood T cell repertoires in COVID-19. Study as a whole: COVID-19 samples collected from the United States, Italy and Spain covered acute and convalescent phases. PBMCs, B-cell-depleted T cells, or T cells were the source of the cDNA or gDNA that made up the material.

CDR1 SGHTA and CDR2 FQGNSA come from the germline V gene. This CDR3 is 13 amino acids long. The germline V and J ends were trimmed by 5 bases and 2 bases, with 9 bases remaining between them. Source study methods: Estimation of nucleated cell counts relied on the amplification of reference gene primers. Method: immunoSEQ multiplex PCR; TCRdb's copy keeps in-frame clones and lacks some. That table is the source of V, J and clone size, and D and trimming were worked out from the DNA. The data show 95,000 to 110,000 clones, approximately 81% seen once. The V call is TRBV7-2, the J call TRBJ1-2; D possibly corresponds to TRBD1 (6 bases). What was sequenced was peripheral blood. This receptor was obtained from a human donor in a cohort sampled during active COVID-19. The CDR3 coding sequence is TGTGCCAGCAGCACCGACAGGAACTATGGCTACACCTTC. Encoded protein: CASSTDRNYGYTF.